This T cell receptor (beta chain) was captured in a study of shared clonotypes between healthy human individuals. The overall study: The study drew on a couple of women and a few men aged 18 to 49 as donors.

Study-wide results and caveats: Investigators expected sequencing depth to affect clonotype sharing among donors.

Sorted subsets were amplified in replicate PCRs using approximately 0.2 ug DNA, approximately 30,000 T cell genomes. Generated by immunoSEQ multiplex PCR, the TCRdb table keeps only in-frame clones and is missing some. The sample has around 2.1 million clones; approximately 96% are singletons. CD4+ cells underwent separation, giving CD45RA+ naive and CD45RA-negative memory subsets. This CDR3 region has 15 residues. Germline V lookup: CDR1 LNHDA, CDR2 SQIVND (reference sequence). V was clipped by 6 bases and J by 7 bases; unmatched bases: 9. In regard to this clone: Its antigen remains unidentified.

The TCR originated in a man aged 18 to 29 in good health. The sample consisted of naive CD4+ T cells sorted from blood. The subset: CD45RA+ positively selected. The V and J genes are TRBV19 and TRBJ1-6; 7 bases fit TRBD1. The CDR3, as DNA: TGTGCCAGTAGGAAAGGACAGGCGTTGAATTCACCCCTCCACTTT. Residues: CASRKGQALNSPLHF.